The 11 T cell receptor beta chains reported below all come from one sample, sequenced in a study of regulatory T cells in long-lasting Graves disease. To make TCR beta libraries, researchers used iRepertoire HTBI primers and Arm-PCR of CDR3 regions. From the multiplex PCR reads, TCRdb called clonotypes with MiXCR, one entry per CDR3 protein. Among approximately 400,000 distinct CDR3 sequences, roughly 25% were seen once, and the ten largest hold 28%. The time point was: persistent/refractory GD, antithyroid drugs over 5 years with positive TRAb. PBMC RNA served as the TCR library source. Sequenced here: peripheral blood mononuclear cells (PBMCs), sampled when the disease was refractory, from a patient treated with antithyroid drugs. These receptors all come from a woman aged 40-49 years with Graves disease.

The rearrangement joins TRBV20-1 to TRBJ2-2; TRBD2 matches at 14 bases. The V and J ends lost 4 bases and 4 bases, in that order; junction bases with no gene match: 11. The CDR3 spans 18 residues. The germline gives CDR1 DFQATT, CDR2 SNEGSKA (reference sequence). The chain's CDR3 is CSATPQGLAGAGTGELFF. CDR3 bases: TGCAGTGCTACCCCCCAGGGACTAGCGGGAGCAGGCACCGGGGAGCTGTTTTTT.

This clonotype was observed a few times. A read error may produce the germline difference seen at one junction end. The gene calls are TRBV5-1 and TRBJ2-7, with TRBD1 matching over 7 bases. The CDR3 consists of 14 residues. Germline loops: CDR1 SGHRS, CDR2 YFSETQ. CDR3 DNA sequence: TGCGCCAGCAGCGCCAGGGGGAAGATAGGCGAGCAGCACTTC. Amino acid sequence: CASSARGKIGEQHF.

The V gene is TRBV2, the J gene TRBJ2-2, with TRBD2 matching over 8 bases. V was pared by 2 bases and J by 5 bases, with 7 bases of the junction left unmatched. CDR3 length equals 16 residues. The germline gives CDR1 SNHLY, CDR2 FYNNEI. The CDR3 DNA is TGTGCCAGCAGTGAATCCGGGAGGGCCCCAACCGGGGAGCTGTTTTTT. This sequence encodes CASSESGRAPTGELFF.

The chain carries TRBV18 and TRBJ1-1, with unresolved D. CDR1 and CDR2 (germline): KGHSH, LQKENI. The CDR3 is 13 residues long. Trimming took off 7 bases at V and 1 base at J, with 10 bases between the two ends. The CDR3 coding sequence is TGTGCCAGCTTCACCGCGGGGAACACTGAAGCTTTCTTT. This sequence encodes CASFTAGNTEAFF.

This clonotype was observed many times. A read error may account for a junction end that differs from germline. The chain joins TRBV28 to TRBJ2-7, with D hard to call. This CDR3 is 12 amino acids long. CDR1 MDHEN and CDR2 SYDVKM come from the germline V gene. The CDR3: CASSLYGYEQYF. CDR3 in DNA: TGTGCCAGCAGCTTATATGGCTACGAGCAGTACTTC. Complete variable domain (other parts from reference TRBV28 and TRBJ2-7): DVKVTQSSRYLVKRTGEKVFLECVQDMDHENMFWYRQDPGLGLRLIYFSYDVKMKEKGDIPEGYSVSREKKERFSLILESASTNQTSMYLCASSLYGYEQYFGPGTRLTVT.

In its sample, this clonotype was seen many times. The chain has TRBV12-5 and TRBJ1-5; D perhaps matches TRBD1 (5 bases). Germline V gives CDR1 LGHNT, CDR2 FRNRAP. This CDR3 is 14 amino acids long. With 5 bases removed from V and 0 bases from J, the gap between germline ends came to 8 bases. The CDR3 DNA reads as TGTGCTAGTGGTGACAGTTATAGCAATCAGCCCCAGCATTTT. This encodes CASGDSYSNQPQHF.

The chain combines TRBV7-2 with TRBJ2-2; D gene ambiguous. V was pared by 5 bases and J by 1 base, with 14 bases between. Germline V CDR1 and CDR2: SGHTA, FQGNSA. The CDR3 extends over 16 amino acids. CDR3 residues: CASSQHPPGNTGELFF. In DNA form, the CDR3 reads TGTGCCAGCAGCCAGCATCCCCCCGGGAACACCGGGGAGCTGTTTTTT.

This rearrangement joins TRBV28 to TRBJ2-7; TRBD1 matches 8 bases. Trimming took 5 bases from V and 2 from J; bases not matched to a gene: 5. The CDR3 is made up of 14 amino acids. CDR1 and CDR2 (germline): MDHEN, SYDVKM. The CDR3 here is CASSPTGAAYEQYF. CDR3 DNA: TGTGCCAGCAGTCCGACAGGGGCCGCCTACGAGCAGTACTTC.

The chain couples TRBV28 to TRBJ1-5; weak D call: TRBD1 (5 bases). CDR3 length: 16 residues. V was shortened by 2 bases and J by 0 bases, with 11 bases between the two germline ends. Germline V lookup: CDR1 MDHEN, CDR2 SYDVKM. The DNA for the CDR3 is TGTGCCAGCAGTTTAGGGACGCTTTATAGCAATCAGCCCCAGCATTTT. Translated, it gives CASSLGTLYSNQPQHF.

This clonotype occurred a few times. The V call is TRBV2, the J call TRBJ2-2; 10 nucleotides agree with TRBD1. V lost 7 bases and J lost 6; bases outside the gene matches: 5. This CDR3 has 14 amino acids. Germline V gene sequence: CDR1 SNHLY, CDR2 FYNNEI. The DNA of the CDR3 is TGTGCCAGCAACTCGGACAGGGGGTCCGGGGAGCTGTTTTTT. It translates to CASNSDRGSGELFF.

This clonotype was detected ten times or more. This chain connects TRBV19 to TRBJ1-2; unclear D gene. Germline loops: CDR1 LNHDA, CDR2 SQIVND (reference sequence). With 0 bases removed from V and 5 bases from J, the gap between germline ends came to 10 bases. The CDR3 spans 14 residues. CDR3: CASSIDSSDYGYTF. CDR3 nucleotides: TGTGCCAGTAGTATAGATTCCTCGGATTATGGCTACACCTTC.